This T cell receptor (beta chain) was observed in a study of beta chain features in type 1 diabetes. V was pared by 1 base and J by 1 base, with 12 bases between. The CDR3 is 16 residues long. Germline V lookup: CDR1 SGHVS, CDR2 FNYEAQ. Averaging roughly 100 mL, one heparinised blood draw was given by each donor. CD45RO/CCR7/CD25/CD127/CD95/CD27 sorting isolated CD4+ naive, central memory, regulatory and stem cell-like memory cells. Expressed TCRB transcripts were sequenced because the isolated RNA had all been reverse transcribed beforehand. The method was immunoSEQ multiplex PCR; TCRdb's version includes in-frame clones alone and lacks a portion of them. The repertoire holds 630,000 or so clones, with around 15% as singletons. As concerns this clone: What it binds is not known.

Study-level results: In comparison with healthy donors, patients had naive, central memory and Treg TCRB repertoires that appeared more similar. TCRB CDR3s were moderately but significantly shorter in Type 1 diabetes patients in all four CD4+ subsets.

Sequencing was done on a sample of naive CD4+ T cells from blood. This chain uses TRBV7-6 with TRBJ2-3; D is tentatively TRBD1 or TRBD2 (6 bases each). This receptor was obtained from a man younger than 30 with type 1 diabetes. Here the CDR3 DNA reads TGTGCCAGCAGCTTAGTTCCGGGGGCCCGCACAGATACGCAGTATTTT. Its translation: CASSLVPGARTDTQYF.